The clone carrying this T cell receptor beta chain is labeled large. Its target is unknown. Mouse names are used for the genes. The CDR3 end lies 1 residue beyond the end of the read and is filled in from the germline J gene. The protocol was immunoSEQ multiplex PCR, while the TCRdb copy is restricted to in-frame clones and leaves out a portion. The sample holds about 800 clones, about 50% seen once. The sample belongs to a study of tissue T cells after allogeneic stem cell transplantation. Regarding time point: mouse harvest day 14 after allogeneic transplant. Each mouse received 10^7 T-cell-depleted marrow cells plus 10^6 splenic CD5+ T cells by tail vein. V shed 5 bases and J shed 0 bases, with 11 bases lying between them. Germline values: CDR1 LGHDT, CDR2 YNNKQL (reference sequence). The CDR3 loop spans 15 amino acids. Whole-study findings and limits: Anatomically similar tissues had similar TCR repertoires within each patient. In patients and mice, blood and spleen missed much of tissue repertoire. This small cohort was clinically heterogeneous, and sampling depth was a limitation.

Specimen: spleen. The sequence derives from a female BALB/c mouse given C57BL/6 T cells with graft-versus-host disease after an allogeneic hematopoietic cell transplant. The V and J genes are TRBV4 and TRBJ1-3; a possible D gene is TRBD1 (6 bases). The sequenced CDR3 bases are TGTGCCAGCAGCCGGACAGTCAATTCTGGAAATACGCTCTAT. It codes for CASSRTVNSGNTLY. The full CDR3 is CASSRTVNSGNTLYF.